Below, one T cell receptor beta chain is given with its context. V lost 3 bases and J 2 bases, leaving 12 bases between the germline ends. CDR1 KGHSH and CDR2 LQKENI come from the germline V gene. This CDR3 is built from 15 residues. Data came from immunoSEQ multiplex PCR; TCRdb stores just in-frame clones and leaves some out. The sample has roughly 72,000 clones; about nine tenths are singletons. The sample is drawn from a study of technical replicates of blood from a few donors. Sequenced: T cells isolated from PBMCs. The genes are TRBV18 and TRBJ2-3, with TRBD1 as a possible D gene (5 bases). This TCR derives from a human donor in good health. The DNA for the CDR3 is TGTGCCAGCTCACCCCCGACAGTTATCACAGATACGCAGTATTTT. Residues: CASSPPTVITDTQYF.